Below, 26 T cell receptor beta chains from the same sample are listed, as sequenced in a study of control samples from healthy donors and cancer patients. Profiled with immunoSEQ multiplex PCR; TCRdb holds only in-frame clones, not every one. The data show about 30,000 clones, 90% to 95% seen once. Material: PBMCs. All receptors come from a man in his fifties or sixties with lung cancer.

The chain carries TRBV7-2 and TRBJ1-6, with D unresolved. Germline CDR1 reads SGHTA; CDR2 reads FQGNSA. With 1 base removed from V and 5 bases from J, the gap between germline ends came to 9 bases. CDR3 length: 15 amino acids. The CDR3 DNA reads TGTGCCAGCAGCTTAGGGCTGGGGAATAATTCACCCCTCCACTTT. This codes for CASSLGLGNNSPLHF.

The chain links TRBV21-1 to TRBJ2-5; TRBD2, the D gene given by the table, was not confirmed from the DNA. TRBV21-1 is noted as a pseudogene. The CDR3 runs to 13 residues. CDR3 residues: CASSKGRLAGLYF. CDR3 nucleotides: TGTGCCAGCAGCAAAGGAAGACTAGCGGGGCTGTACTTC.

The V gene is TRBV5-5, the J gene TRBJ1-3; D not certain. Germline assignment: CDR1 SGHKS and CDR2 YYEKEE (reference sequence). The CDR3 extends over 15 amino acids. Trimming cost V 4 bases and J 2 bases, with 13 bases left between them. This chain's CDR3 is CASSAAQRAGNTIYF. CDR3 DNA sequence: TGTGCCAGCAGCGCGGCACAGAGGGCTGGAAACACCATATATTTT.

This clone showed up just once. V and J are TRBV4-2 and TRBJ2-6, with D possibly matching TRBD1 (5 bases). The germline CDR1 and CDR2 sequences are LGHNA and YNFKEQ. V was pared by 5 bases and J by 2 bases, with 19 bases between. CDR3 length: 18 amino acids. Written as DNA, the CDR3 is TGTGCCAGCAGCTTCCAAGGGGCAGGGTATACTGGGGCCAACGTCCTGACTTTC. This gives the protein CASSFQGAGYTGANVLTF.

V usage is TRBV29-1 and J usage is TRBJ1-5; D is unclear. Between the trimmed V and J ends, which lost 5 bases and 5 bases, there was a span of 22 bases. The germline V gene encodes CDR1 SQVTM and CDR2 ANQGSEA. This CDR3 is built from 16 residues. CDR3: CSVSSLGRPYYQPQHF. In nucleotides, the CDR3 is TGCAGCGTTTCTTCGTTGGGTAGGCCGTACTATCAGCCCCAGCATTTT.

The chain combines TRBV24-1 with TRBJ2-3; D gene ambiguous. Germline-derived CDR1 and CDR2 are KGHDR and SFDVKD. Trimming removed 1 base from V and 0 bases from J, with 4 bases in between. The CDR3 totals 14 residues. CDR3 sequence reads: CATSDFASTDTQYF. CDR3 coding DNA: TGTGCCACCAGTGATTTTGCAAGCACAGATACGCAGTATTTT.

V usage is TRBV6-1 and J usage is TRBJ2-4, with TRBD1 matching over 10 bases. Germline V gives CDR1 MNHNS, CDR2 SASEGT. Germline trimming cut 2 bases from V and 6 bases from J; bases unmatched to any gene: 7. CDR3 length equals 16 residues. CDR3 in DNA: TGTGCCAGCAGTGAAATGTTCGGGACAGGGGCAAACATTCAGTACTTC. Residues: CASSEMFGTGANIQYF.

The genes are TRBV14 and TRBJ2-7; 10 bases map to TRBD2. V shed 1 base and J 3 bases; nucleotides not matched to a gene: 3. CDR1 SGHDN and CDR2 FVKESK come from the germline V gene. The CDR3 totals 15 residues. For the CDR3, the DNA is TGTGCCAGCAGCCAAGGAGCGGGGGGGTTCTACGAGCAGTACTTC. As protein: CASSQGAGGFYEQYF.

The chain employs TRBV3-1 (or the pseudogene TRBV3-2) and TRBJ2-3; 7 positions agree with TRBD2. The junction had 2 bases not matched to a gene; V was cut back by 2 bases and J by 0 bases. The CDR3 has 15 residues. The V gene's germline CDR1 is LGHDT and CDR2 YNNKEL (reference sequence). DNA of the CDR3: TGTGCCAGCAGCCAATGGGGGGGGAGCACAGATACGCAGTATTTT. Translation gives CASSQWGGSTDTQYF.

The chain uses TRBV7-2 and TRBJ2-7; either TRBD1 or TRBD2 may supply D (5 bases each). This CDR3 region has 15 residues. CDR1 is SGHTA and CDR2 is FQGNSA in the germline V gene. V gave up 4 bases and J gave up 5 bases, with 18 bases separating them. CDR3 protein: CASSSPGPWDDEQYF. The CDR3 DNA follows: TGTGCCAGCAGCTCCCCTGGGCCCTGGGACGACGAGCAGTACTTC.

This clone was recorded once. The chain carries TRBV27 and TRBJ2-2; D is unclear. The length of the CDR3 is 15 residues. Deletions cut 5 bases from V and 2 bases from J, with 12 bases between. Germline CDR1 MNHEY, CDR2 SMNVEV (reference sequence). CDR3 coding DNA: TGTGCCAGCAGTATAATAGGTTTCAACACCGGGGAGCTGTTTTTT. It yields the protein CASSIIGFNTGELFF.

The genes are TRBV21-1 and TRBJ2-2; the table's D call TRBD1 went unverified against the DNA. TRBV21-1 is a documented pseudogene. There are 17 residues in the CDR3. In nucleotides, the CDR3 is TGTGCCAGCAGCAAAGGGGAAAACAGGTGGTCGACCGGGGAGCTGTTTTTT. Translated, it gives CASSKGENRWSTGELFF.

This chain connects TRBV6-5 to TRBJ2-7; TRBD2 is a possible D gene (6 bases). Trimming shortened V by 8 bases and J by 0 bases, and 17 bases separated the two germline ends. This CDR3 region has 15 residues. In germline, CDR1 is MNHEY, CDR2 SVGAGI. CDR3 amino acids: CASFRGLINSYEQYF. DNA of the CDR3: TGTGCCAGCTTTAGGGGACTGATAAACTCCTACGAGCAGTACTTC.

The gene calls are TRBV4-3 and TRBJ2-2; 9 bases agree with TRBD2. Per germline, CDR1 LGHNA and CDR2 YSLEER. This CDR3 contains 17 residues. V shed 4 bases, J shed 4 bases, and the junction held 10 bases outside the gene matches. This CDR3 reads CASSLSRGGVGTGELFF. The CDR3 bases are TGCGCCAGCAGCCTATCTCGCGGGGGGGTCGGCACCGGGGAGCTGTTTTTT.

The rearrangement joins TRBV13 to TRBJ1-6; TRBD1 matches at 8 bases. The V segment lost 3 bases and the J segment 6 bases; nucleotides outside the gene matches: 1. CDR1 is PRHDT, CDR2 FYEKMQ, per germline (reference sequence). The CDR3 sequence is 14 residues long. For the CDR3, the DNA is TGTGCCAGCAGCTTGACAGGGGCTAATTCACCCCTCCACTTT. Amino acid sequence: CASSLTGANSPLHF.

The chain links TRBV27 to TRBJ2-1, with 10 bases lining up with TRBD2. Unmatched junction bases numbered 10, after V lost 9 bases and J lost 5 bases. CDR3 length: 15 amino acids. Germline-derived CDR1 and CDR2 are MNHEY and SMNVEV (reference sequence). The CDR3 protein is CASLSGGAGNNEQFF. CDR3 DNA: TGTGCCAGTCTAAGCGGGGGGGCCGGGAACAATGAGCAGTTCTTC.

This clone was observed once. The CDR3 nucleotides are TGTGCCAGTAGTCCAGGGGAGAACACCGGGGAGCTGTTTTTT. This sequence encodes CASSPGENTGELFF. The V call is TRBV19, the J call TRBJ2-2; D is possibly TRBD1 (6 bases). V lost 5 bases and J 1 base, leaving 8 bases between the germline ends. The CDR3 sequence is 14 residues long. CDR1 LNHDA and CDR2 SQIVND come from the germline V gene (reference sequence). Supplemented by reference TRBV19 and TRBJ2-2, the full variable domain reads DGGITQSPKYLFRKEGQNVTLSCEQNLNHDAMYWYRQDPGQGLRLIYYSQIVNDFQKGDIAEGYSVSREKKESFPLTVTSAQKNPTAFYLCASSPGENTGELFFGEGSRLTVL.

V is TRBV2 and J is TRBJ2-5; TRBD2 matches 8 bases. J gave up 2 bases and V 8 bases, and 10 bases lay outside the gene matches. The germline CDR1 and CDR2 sequences are SNHLY and FYNNEI. The CDR3 has 15 amino acids. CDR3 sequence (DNA): TGTGCCAGCGCCACCCAGGGACTAGGGCAAGAGACCCAGTACTTC. It is translated as CASATQGLGQETQYF.

The rearrangement links TRBV2 to TRBJ2-5; 8 positions agree with TRBD1. This CDR3 contains 16 residues. Germline assignment: CDR1 SNHLY and CDR2 FYNNEI. V lost 4 bases, J lost 4 bases, and 11 bases stayed unmatched. DNA of the CDR3: TGTGCCAGCAGTGCAACCGGGACAGGTGACGGAGAGACCCAGTACTTC. It specifies CASSATGTGDGETQYF. Supplemented by reference TRBV2 and TRBJ2-5, the full variable domain reads EPEVTQTPSHQVTQMGQEVILRCVPISNHLYFYWYRQILGQKVEFLVSFYNNEISEKSEIFDDQFSVERPDGSNFTLKIRSTKLEDSAMYFCASSATGTGDGETQYFGPGTRLLVL.

The V and J genes are TRBV7-3 and TRBJ2-1; possibly TRBD1 or TRBD2 for D (5 bases each). Germline loops: CDR1 SGHTA, CDR2 FQGTGA. V lost 0 bases, J lost 7 bases, and 22 bases lay in between. This CDR3 region has 18 residues. CDR3 bases: TGTGCCAGCAGCTTAACGGGTCTGGAGGCAGGGAGTGGAAATGAGCAGTTCTTC. It encodes CASSLTGLEAGSGNEQFF.

The rearrangement links TRBV5-1 to TRBJ1-2; D might be TRBD1 (5 bases). From germline, CDR1 is SGHRS and CDR2 YFSETQ. V lost 3 bases to trimming and J lost 8 bases, with 20 bases between them. CDR3 length: 15 amino acids. CDR3 amino acids: CASSSSGTSSAGYTF. The CDR3 region has the DNA TGCGCCAGCAGCTCTAGCGGGACTTCCTCGGCAGGCTACACCTTC.

This clone came up once. The chain links TRBV15 to TRBJ1-1, with 8 bases matching TRBD1. The trim removed 0 bases at V and 7 bases at J, leaving 10 bases unmatched. Germline-derived CDR1 and CDR2 are LNHNV and YYDKDF (reference sequence). The CDR3 extends over 16 amino acids. The CDR3 loop reads CATSRDLSGGWGEAFF. The CDR3 DNA is TGTGCCACCAGCAGAGATCTCTCAGGGGGCTGGGGTGAAGCTTTCTTT.

The V and J genes are TRBV6-6 and TRBJ1-4, with a possible D match to TRBD1 (6 bases). Trimming stripped 7 bases from V and 4 bases from J, with 16 bases between. The CDR3 spans 15 residues. CDR1 and CDR2 (germline): MNHNY, SVGAGI (reference sequence). This chain's CDR3 is CASTLKGGVNEKLFF. DNA of the CDR3: TGTGCCAGCACCCTTAAGGGGGGGGTTAATGAAAAACTGTTTTTT.

This clone was seen once. CDR3 coding DNA: TGTGCCAGCAGCTTAGAAACAGCACTTCACTATGGCTACACCTTC. Its protein product is CASSLETALHYGYTF. The chain uses TRBV7-9 and TRBJ1-2; no definite D call. Germline V lookup: CDR1 SEHNR, CDR2 FQNEAQ (reference sequence). V lost 1 base to trimming and J lost 3 bases, with 12 bases between them. The CDR3 consists of 15 residues.

V gene TRBV3-1 (or the pseudogene TRBV3-2) combines with J gene TRBJ1-1; D remains unclear. Trimming took 1 base from V and 1 from J, leaving 7 bases between them. Germline values: CDR1 LGHDT, CDR2 YNNKEL (reference sequence). The CDR3 consists of 14 residues. For the CDR3, the DNA is TGTGCCAGCAGCCAAGGAGCAGCGAACACTGAAGCTTTCTTT. Encoded protein: CASSQGAANTEAFF.

The J gene is TRBJ1-1, the V gene TRBV28, with D possibly matching TRBD1 (6 bases). The CDR3 runs to 17 residues. In germline, CDR1 is MDHEN, CDR2 SYDVKM. V was shortened by 5 bases and J by 6 bases, with 25 bases between the two germline ends. In nucleotides, the CDR3 is TGTGCCAGCAGTACCGACATAAACAGGGAATTGAAATCTGAAGCTTTCTTT. It is translated as CASSTDINRELKSEAFF.